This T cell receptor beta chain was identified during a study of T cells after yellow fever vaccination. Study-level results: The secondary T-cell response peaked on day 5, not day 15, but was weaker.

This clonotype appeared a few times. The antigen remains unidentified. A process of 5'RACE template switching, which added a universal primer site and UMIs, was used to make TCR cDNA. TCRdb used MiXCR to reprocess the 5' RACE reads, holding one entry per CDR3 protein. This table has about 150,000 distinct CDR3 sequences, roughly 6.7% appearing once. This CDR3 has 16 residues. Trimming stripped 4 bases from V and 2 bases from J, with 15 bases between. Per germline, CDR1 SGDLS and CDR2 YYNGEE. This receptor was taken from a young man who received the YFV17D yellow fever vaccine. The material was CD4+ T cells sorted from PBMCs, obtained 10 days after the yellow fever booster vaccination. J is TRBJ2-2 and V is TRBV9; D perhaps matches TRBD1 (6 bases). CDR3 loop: CASSFDRPANTGELFF. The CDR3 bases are TGTGCCAGCAGCTTTGACAGGCCAGCAAACACCGGGGAGCTGTTTTTT.